Listed below are T cell receptor beta chains from one sample, sequenced in a study of blood T cell repertoires in COVID-19. TCRdb keeps only in-frame clones here, not all; method: immunoSEQ multiplex PCR. The data contain under 200,000 clones, around 90% of them seen just once; the ten biggest clones take up more than 25%. Sequencing was done on a sample of peripheral blood. The receptors come from a man between 60 and 75 years old with acute or convalescent COVID-19. CDR3s include the opening cysteine and the closing phenylalanine or tryptophan. The order of the fields is CDR3 protein, V gene, J gene, D gene, CDR3 length. D genes are given only for firm matches.

CASSLRGAYGYTF,TRBV5-4,TRBJ1-2,.,13
CASSGGLAGQETQYF,TRBV2,TRBJ2-5,TRBD2,15
CASSWGGNYGYTF,TRBV27,TRBJ1-2,.,13
CASSLYTASTGELFF,TRBV7-7,TRBJ2-2,.,15
CATASGGATQETQYF,TRBV24-1,TRBJ2-5,TRBD2,15
CASSKRGDPDTQYF,TRBV21-1,TRBJ2-3,.,14
CASSDRWGLGETQYF,TRBV2,TRBJ2-5,.,15
CATSDNLAGAFQETQYF,TRBV24-1,TRBJ2-5,TRBD2,17
CASSFLSQRTDTQYF,TRBV27,TRBJ2-3,.,15
CASSPRLACGTGELFF,TRBV21-1,TRBJ2-2,.,16
CASSPAAQSNQPQHF,TRBV18,TRBJ1-5,.,15
CASSYTGGGQPQHF,TRBV6-2/TRBV6-3,TRBJ1-5,TRBD1,14
CASIRRGVNSPLHF,TRBV6-7,TRBJ1-6,TRBD1,14
CASSQVSGVNTF,TRBV14,TRBJ1-2,.,12
CASSPPTRDTQYF,TRBV18,TRBJ2-3,.,13
CASVGQGHGSPLHF,TRBV19,TRBJ1-6,TRBD1,14
CASSPTSGRTSYNEQFF,TRBV6-6,TRBJ2-1,TRBD2,17
CAWRAWDRPNTEAFF,TRBV30,TRBJ1-1,TRBD1,15
CASSRKPVRTSSYNEQFF,TRBV7-9,TRBJ2-1,TRBD2,18
CATWGTWNTEAFF,TRBV27,TRBJ1-1,.,13
CASSIGLAGTNTDTQYF,TRBV5-1,TRBJ2-3,TRBD2,17
CASSFSSGSEYNEQFF,TRBV5-1,TRBJ2-1,.,16
CASSPETGFYGYTF,TRBV27,TRBJ1-2,TRBD1,14
CATLPPAGGPRETQYF,TRBV28,TRBJ2-5,TRBD2,16
CASSPEAGLAVVETQYF,TRBV19,TRBJ2-5,TRBD2,17
CASSLGTGGRGRNTQYF,TRBV3-1/TRBV3-2,TRBJ2-3,TRBD2,17
CASSLSPTDYGYTF,TRBV7-3,TRBJ1-2,.,14
CASRDGQRRIYNEQFF,TRBV19,TRBJ2-1,.,16
CASSLKEEYGNEKLFF,TRBV7-9,TRBJ1-4,.,16
CASSLNYNEQFF,TRBV7-9,TRBJ2-1,.,12
CATSDPEREVADTQYF,TRBV24-1,TRBJ2-3,TRBD2,16
CASSPGHYGYTF,TRBV12-3/TRBV12-4,TRBJ1-2,.,12
CASSDRSGATNEKLFF,TRBV10-1,TRBJ1-4,.,16
CASSRDRGRGEQFF,TRBV19,TRBJ2-1,TRBD1,14
CASSVVPGATEAFF,TRBV9,TRBJ1-1,.,14
CASSARDRGYGYTF,TRBV10-2,TRBJ1-2,TRBD1,14
CASSLENRHSGNTIYF,TRBV5-1,TRBJ1-3,.,16
CASSGTGNSHSPLHF,TRBV25-1,TRBJ1-6,.,15
CASSRDRGNTEAFF,TRBV5-1,TRBJ1-1,TRBD1,14
CASSYSTRAVYEQYF,TRBV6-6,TRBJ2-7,.,15
CASSYMADTQYF,TRBV5-1,TRBJ2-3,.,12
CASSERTSGPQYF,TRBV2,TRBJ2-7,TRBD2,13
CASSPGLARYNEQFF,TRBV7-6,TRBJ2-1,TRBD2,15
CASSIQSGEQFF,TRBV19,TRBJ2-1,.,12
CASSLAGDQETQYF,TRBV5-1,TRBJ2-5,TRBD2,14
CASSSPGTGSYEQYF,TRBV6-5,TRBJ2-7,TRBD1,15
CASSVAGEFQETQYF,TRBV9,TRBJ2-5,.,15
CASSISGGVYEQYF,TRBV19,TRBJ2-7,TRBD1,14
CATSGPGTEAFF,TRBV24-1,TRBJ1-1,.,12
CASSEGTGYSGNTIYF,TRBV25-1,TRBJ1-3,TRBD1,16
CASSDRETPGELFF,TRBV7-3,TRBJ2-2,TRBD1,14
CASSPWAGNDGYTF,TRBV5-1,TRBJ1-2,.,14
CASSLGDIPFYGYTF,TRBV19,TRBJ1-2,.,15